Reported below is one T cell receptor (beta chain). Its specificity is not known. The germline V gene has CDR1 MNHEY and CDR2 SMNVEV (reference sequence). This CDR3 is built from 16 residues. The germline V and J ends were trimmed by 2 bases and 2 bases, with 14 bases remaining between them. Unique molecular identifiers were incorporated during preparation of the TCRbeta library. TCRdb ran MiXCR on the PCR reads and lists one entry per CDR3 protein. The data show about 980,000 distinct CDR3 sequences, roughly 31% seen once. The data originate from a study of T-cell reconstitution after alpha-beta-depleted transplantation in children. Whole-study results and caveats: There were reportedly several hundred expanded graft clones from which alpha-beta T cells came about two months after transplant.

This sequence originates from a boy in the first two years of life who had a stem cell transplant for SCID, so the T cells may come from the graft donor. The V and J genes are TRBV27 and TRBJ2-3; D gene ambiguous. Material: PBMCs, mostly from graft donor cells, obtained 360 days after TCRalphabeta/CD19-depleted stem cell transplant. This CDR3 is CASSLRSGQLTDTQYF. Here the CDR3 DNA reads TGTGCCAGCAGTTTAAGATCTGGTCAGCTCACAGATACGCAGTATTTT.